Listed below are T cell receptor beta chains from one sample, sequenced in a study of chronic HIV infection and antiretroviral therapy. TCRdb re-derived calls from the 5' RACE reads in MiXCR, one entry per CDR3 protein. This table has tens of thousands of distinct CDR3 sequences, around 8.6% appearing once. Sequenced material: peripheral blood. The source of these receptors is an adult who had HIV and had not received antiretroviral therapy, or was an uninfected healthy control (not recorded which). Each CDR3 is given with its conserved first and last residue. A D gene is named only where the DNA matches it firmly. Size tells how often a clone was seen (once, few, many) or the class of an expanded clone, and some rows leave it out.

D	J	size	V	CDR3	DNA
-	TRBJ2-5	many	TRBV25-1	CASSEFSAQETQYF	TGTGCCAGCAGTGAATTTTCCGCCCAAGAGACCCAGTACTTC
-	TRBJ2-7	-	TRBV15	CATSGVGRPEQYF	TGTGCCACCAGCGGGGTAGGGCGGCCCGAGCAGTACTTC
TRBD2	TRBJ2-6	once	TRBV28	CASIGGDSGANVLTF	TGTGCCAGCATCGGGGGGGACTCTGGGGCCAACGTCCTGACTTTC
TRBD1	TRBJ1-1	few	TRBV6-2/TRBV6-3	CATSGDSLITEAFF	TGTGCCACTTCGGGGGACAGTCTTATCACTGAAGCTTTCTTT
TRBD1	TRBJ1-6	few	TRBV12-3/TRBV12-4	CASSTGTGTSPLHF	TGTGCCAGCAGCACCGGGACAGGGACTTCACCCCTCCACTTT
-	TRBJ1-2	-	TRBV4-3	CASSQDWQGSYGYTF	TGCGCCAGCAGCCAAGATTGGCAGGGCAGCTATGGCTACACCTTC
-	TRBJ2-7	many	TRBV19	CASSFPGTYEQYF	TGTGCCAGTAGTTTTCCAGGGACCTACGAGCAGTACTTC
-	TRBJ2-2	many	TRBV6-4	CASSRGNTGELFF	TGTGCCAGCAGCCGTGGGAACACCGGGGAGCTGTTTTTT
-	TRBJ1-3	-	TRBV20-1	CSARSPADSGNTIYF	TGCAGTGCGAGGTCCCCCGCCGACTCTGGAAACACCATATATTTT
-	TRBJ2-5	many	TRBV7-9	CASSYPLAGQETQYF	TGTGCCAGCAGTTACCCACTGGCGGGACAAGAGACCCAGTACTTC
-	TRBJ1-1	-	TRBV6-2/TRBV6-3	CASSYSRVNQVAMNTEAFF	TGTGCCAGCAGTTACTCGAGAGTAAACCAGGTCGCGATGAACACTGAAGCTTTCTTT